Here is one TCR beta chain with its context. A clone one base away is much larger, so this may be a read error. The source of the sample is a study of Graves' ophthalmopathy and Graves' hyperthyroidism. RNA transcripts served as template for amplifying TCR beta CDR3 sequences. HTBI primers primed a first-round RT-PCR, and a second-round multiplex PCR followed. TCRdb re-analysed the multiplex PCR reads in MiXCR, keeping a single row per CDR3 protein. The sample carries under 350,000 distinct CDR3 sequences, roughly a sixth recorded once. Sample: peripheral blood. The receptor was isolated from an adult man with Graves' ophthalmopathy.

CDR3 sequence (DNA): TGTGCCAGTAGTATAACGTACAGCAGGGGTCAGCCCCAGCATTTT. It translates to CASSITYSRGQPQHF. This chain joins TRBV19 and TRBJ1-5; possibly TRBD1 for D (6 bases). The CDR3 length is 15 residues. CDR1 and CDR2 from the germline V gene are LNHDA and SQIVND (reference sequence). V was trimmed by 2 bases and J by 6 bases, leaving 14 bases between them.